The 32 T cell receptor beta chains listed next were all sequenced from one sample in a study of PD-1 blockade in classical Hodgkin lymphoma. Specified time point: cycle 4 day 1 (C4D1), after more than five weeks of nivolumab. Each of the patients experienced relapse following autologous stem cell transplantation, and their brentuximab vedotin exposure differed. Only in-frame clones appear in the TCRdb table, and some are missing; sequencing was by immunoSEQ multiplex PCR. Of tens of thousands of clones detected, 78% appear once; the ten largest clones hold over 7.5%. This material consisted of peripheral blood mononuclear cells (PBMCs), taken before the fourth cycle of nivolumab. Receptors originate from a human donor with classical Hodgkin lymphoma.

This chain links TRBV7-2 with TRBJ2-7, with 14 bases lining up with TRBD2. The CDR3 spans 18 residues. V lost 1 base and J lost 0; bases outside the gene matches: 5. Germline CDR1 is SGHTA and CDR2 is FQGNSA. In DNA, the CDR3 is TGTGCCAGCAGCTTAGGGACTAGCGGGAGGACGCTCTCCTACGAGCAGTACTTC. Amino acid sequence: CASSLGTSGRTLSYEQYF.

The gene calls are TRBV6-1 and TRBJ1-5, with TRBD1 identical over 10 bases. This CDR3 has 15 residues. The germline V gene has CDR1 MNHNS and CDR2 SASEGT. The trim removed 4 bases at V and 7 bases at J, leaving 7 bases unmatched. The CDR3 DNA reads TGTGCCAGCAGTGGGGACAGGGGCAGACGACAGCCCCAGCATTTT. Protein sequence: CASSGDRGRRQPQHF.

V is TRBV5-4 and J is TRBJ2-5; TRBD2 agrees at 10 bases. The CDR3 length is 15 residues. Germline trimming cut 2 bases from V and 5 bases from J; bases unmatched to any gene: 6. Germline V gene lookup returns CDR1 SGHNT and CDR2 YYREEE (reference sequence). CDR3 DNA sequence: TGTGCCAGCAGCTTTTCACTAGCGGGGTTGGAGACCCAGTACTTC. This gives the protein CASSFSLAGLETQYF.

The chain has TRBV4-3 and TRBJ2-2, with 13 bases fitting TRBD2. The germline gives CDR1 LGHNA, CDR2 YSLEER. J was trimmed by 1 base and V by 0 bases; bases with no gene match: 11. The CDR3 length is 21 residues. The CDR3: CASSQDVGSRLAGGNTGELFF. The CDR3 nucleotides are TGCGCCAGCAGCCAAGATGTGGGGTCGAGACTAGCGGGAGGGAACACCGGGGAGCTGTTTTTT.

The J gene is TRBJ2-7, the V gene TRBV19; 8 bases map to TRBD2. Germline loops: CDR1 LNHDA, CDR2 SQIVND (reference sequence). V lost 4 bases to trimming and J lost 3 bases; unmatched junction nucleotides: 5. The CDR3 runs 14 residues. This CDR3 is CASSNGLARYEQYF. CDR3 nucleotides: TGTGCCAGTAGTAACGGACTAGCCCGCTACGAGCAGTACTTC.

The rearrangement links TRBV27 to TRBJ2-1; D remains ambiguous. Germline loops: CDR1 MNHEY, CDR2 SMNVEV (reference sequence). The CDR3 runs 11 residues. V was cut by 3 bases and J by 7 bases, with 4 bases left in between. CDR3 protein: CASSFANEQFF. CDR3 in DNA: TGTGCCAGCAGTTTTGCTAATGAGCAGTTCTTC.

The rearrangement uses TRBV4-2 and TRBJ2-7; 14 bases line up with TRBD2. Germline assignment: CDR1 LGHNA and CDR2 YNFKEQ. The V and J ends lost 3 bases and 6 bases, in that order; junction bases with no gene match: 7. This CDR3 is 16 amino acids long. The CDR3 is CASSHLTGLAGVEQYF. The CDR3 nucleotides read TGTGCCAGCAGCCATCTAACGGGACTAGCGGGAGTCGAGCAGTACTTC.

The chain carries TRBV2 and TRBJ2-5; D is unclear. The germline V and J ends were trimmed by 0 bases and 4 bases, with 9 bases remaining between them. Germline V gene sequence: CDR1 SNHLY, CDR2 FYNNEI. This CDR3 contains 14 residues. The CDR3 nucleotides are TGTGCCAGCAGTGAAGCTTGGGTACTAGAGACCCAGTACTTC. Translated: CASSEAWVLETQYF.

This chain connects TRBV5-6 to TRBJ2-1; weak D call: TRBD2 (5 bases). Germline CDR1 and CDR2: SGHDT and YYEEEE. Trimming pared 2 bases from V and 9 bases from J, leaving 9 bases between. CDR3 size: 12 residues. CDR3 coding DNA: TGTGCCAGCAGCTTCGGTGCGGGTGAGCAGTTCTTC. Residues: CASSFGAGEQFF.

The chain recombines TRBV7-2 with TRBJ2-5, with 7 bases aligning to TRBD2. Germline CDR1 reads SGHTA; CDR2 reads FQGNSA. The V segment lost 3 bases and the J segment 5 bases; nucleotides outside the gene matches: 3. This CDR3 is built from 13 residues. The CDR3 reads CASSFQGGETQYF. The CDR3 DNA is TGTGCCAGCAGCTTCCAGGGAGGGGAGACCCAGTACTTC.

CDR3 sequence reads: CASSYGQGGGYTF. CDR3 DNA sequence: TGTGCCAGCAGCTACGGACAGGGAGGCGGCTACACCTTC. The chain couples TRBV5-4 to TRBJ1-2; TRBD1 matches at 8 bases. V was pared by 3 bases and J by 8 bases, with 6 bases of the junction left unmatched. Germline V gene lookup returns CDR1 SGHNT and CDR2 YYREEE (reference sequence). The CDR3 is 13 amino acids.

The V gene is TRBV7-9, the J gene TRBJ1-2, with no clear D. The V and J ends lost 4 bases and 6 bases respectively, with 9 bases between them. Germline lookup yields CDR1 SEHNR and CDR2 FQNEAQ (reference sequence). The CDR3 covers 12 residues. Here the CDR3 reads CASSYQADGYTF. CDR3 nucleotide sequence: TGTGCCAGCAGCTACCAGGCTGATGGCTACACCTTC.

This clone was detected once. This rearrangement joins TRBV18 to TRBJ2-7; a weak D match, TRBD1 (6 bases). The germline V gene encodes CDR1 KGHSH and CDR2 LQKENI. The CDR3 length is 17 residues. The V end lost 3 bases, the J end lost 4 bases, and 22 bases lay between the germline ends. The CDR3 loop is CASSPMNRGMRRYEQYF. The CDR3 DNA reads TGTGCCAGCTCACCTATGAATAGGGGGATGCGTCGATACGAGCAGTACTTC.

This clone was recorded once. The rearrangement links TRBV4-1 to TRBJ2-2; 8 bases line up with TRBD1. V dropped 5 bases and J dropped 6; count of bases not matched to a gene: 5. The CDR3 consists of 14 residues. Germline V gene lookup returns CDR1 MGHRA and CDR2 YSYEKL. CDR3 in amino acids: CASSAQDRAGELFF. The CDR3 region has the DNA TGCGCCAGCAGCGCCCAGGACAGGGCCGGGGAGCTGTTTTTT.

This clone occurred once. This rearrangement joins TRBV7-3 to TRBJ2-3; D is possibly TRBD1 (6 bases). The CDR3 has 15 amino acids. V was trimmed by 2 bases and J by 2 bases, leaving 11 bases between them. Germline values: CDR1 SGHTA, CDR2 FQGTGA. The CDR3 is CASSLVGTNTDTQYF. The CDR3 DNA reads as TGTGCCAGCAGCTTAGTGGGGACAAACACAGATACGCAGTATTTT.

This clone was seen once. The V gene is TRBV7-8, the J gene TRBJ1-2, with D possibly being TRBD1 (6 bases). Germline CDR1 SGHVS, CDR2 FQNEAQ. The CDR3 runs to 16 residues. The V end lost 1 base, the J end lost 4 bases, and 16 bases lay between the germline ends. The CDR3 coding sequence is TGTGCCAGCAGCTTAGATCCAGGGGACGAGGGCTATGGCTACACCTTC. The encoded protein is CASSLDPGDEGYGYTF.

V is TRBV19 and J is TRBJ2-7, with a tentative D call TRBD2 (6 bases). Germline lookup yields CDR1 LNHDA and CDR2 SQIVND (reference sequence). V was cut by 3 bases and J by 0 bases, with 12 bases left in between. CDR3 length: 15 amino acids. CDR3 DNA sequence: TGTGCCAGTAGTATGAGCGGAGGGAGCTCCTACGAGCAGTACTTC. This translates into CASSMSGGSSYEQYF.

The table lists this clone with a count of one. J is TRBJ1-2 and V is TRBV12-5; 7 nucleotides line up with TRBD1. The CDR3 covers 15 residues. The trim removed 6 bases at V and 3 bases at J, leaving 10 bases unmatched. Germline CDR1 and CDR2: LGHNT and FRNRAP. CDR3 protein: CASGRHRGQDYGYTF. The CDR3 nucleotides are TGTGCTAGTGGCCGACACAGGGGACAAGACTATGGCTACACCTTC. The entire variable domain, with the rest obtained from reference TRBV12-5 and TRBJ1-2, is as follows: DARVTQTPRHKVTEMGQEVTMRCQPILGHNTVFWYRQTMMQGLELLAYFRNRAPLDDSGMPKDRFSAEMPDATLATLKIQPSEPRDSAVYFCASGRHRGQDYGYTFGSGTRLTVV.

In this sample, this clone turned up a few times. This chain uses TRBV7-6 with TRBJ2-7, with TRBD2 matching over 8 bases. This CDR3 comprises 16 residues. After removal of 0 bases from V and 7 bases from J, the junction contained 11 bases not matched to a gene. The V gene's germline CDR1 is SGHVS and CDR2 FNYEAQ. CDR3: CASSLAGSGVALEQYF. The DNA of the CDR3 is TGTGCCAGCAGCTTAGCGGGTAGCGGGGTCGCCTTGGAGCAGTACTTC.

The rearrangement uses TRBV7-3 and TRBJ1-5; D might be TRBD1 (6 bases). The CDR3 runs 15 residues. With 8 bases removed from V and 5 bases from J, the gap between germline ends came to 19 bases. Per the germline V gene, CDR1 is SGHTA and CDR2 is FQGTGA. Here the CDR3 reads CASRYAGGYYQPQHF. As DNA, the CDR3 is TGTGCCAGCCGGTACGCGGGGGGCTATTATCAGCCCCAGCATTTT.

The CDR3 DNA is TGTGCCAGCAGCCCGGGACAGGGGGTCGAAAAACTGTTTTTT. Translated: CASSPGQGVEKLFF. The chain links TRBV7-9 to TRBJ1-4; 11 nucleotides line up with TRBD1. The ends lost 5 bases at V and 8 bases at J; junction bases unmatched: 4. The CDR3 has 14 amino acids. Germline V gene sequence: CDR1 SEHNR, CDR2 FQNEAQ (reference sequence).

V is TRBV6-5 and J is TRBJ2-1; D ambiguous. Germline assignment: CDR1 MNHEY and CDR2 SVGAGI. V gave up 7 bases and J gave up 7 bases, with 14 bases separating them. The CDR3 has 13 amino acids. CDR3 in DNA: TGTGCCAGCAAGGGCTATTTCGAGAATGAGCAGTTCTTC. Its protein is CASKGYFENEQFF.

J is TRBJ1-1 and V is TRBV6-5, with D hard to call. There are 14 residues in the CDR3. Germline V CDR1 and CDR2: MNHEY, SVGAGI. V was pared by 0 bases and J by 8 bases, with 13 bases between. CDR3 amino acids: CASSYSRRQPEAFF. CDR3 sequence (DNA): TGTGCCAGCAGTTACTCGAGACGACAACCAGAAGCTTTCTTT.

The chain recombines TRBV7-8 with TRBJ2-4; D is possibly TRBD2 (6 bases). Trimming removed 7 bases from V and 3 bases from J, with 13 bases in between. The germline CDR1 and CDR2 sequences are SGHVS and FQNEAQ. This CDR3 region has 14 residues. The CDR3 DNA reads TGTGCCAGCACCCCGACGGACTACAAAAACATTCAGTACTTC. Translating gives CASTPTDYKNIQYF.

The V and J genes are TRBV6-5 and TRBJ2-7; D might be TRBD1 or TRBD2, each matching 5 bases. Looked up from germline, CDR1 is MNHEY and CDR2 is SVGAGI. The CDR3 sequence is 15 residues long. Trimming pared 4 bases from V and 1 base from J, leaving 14 bases between. The CDR3 here is CASSWGRDPSYEQYF. DNA of the CDR3: TGTGCCAGCAGTTGGGGCAGGGACCCTTCCTACGAGCAGTACTTC.

The rearrangement uses TRBV30 and TRBJ2-2, with D perhaps TRBD1 (6 bases). This CDR3 is built from 13 residues. The germline CDR1 and CDR2 sequences are GTSNPN and SVGIG (reference sequence). Deletions cut 0 bases from V and 7 bases from J, with 9 bases between. The CDR3 bases are TGTGCCTGGAGTGTAGAGGGGGACGGGGAGCTGTTTTTT. Amino acid sequence: CAWSVEGDGELFF.

This clone is medium-sized within its sample. This sequence joins TRBV11-2 and TRBJ2-7, with 9 bases fitting TRBD1. V was pared by 5 bases and J by 0 bases, with 2 bases of the junction left unmatched. Germline V lookup: CDR1 SGHAT, CDR2 FQNNGV. The CDR3 totals 14 residues. In nucleotides, the CDR3 is TGTGCCAGCAGCCGGGACAGGGACTCCTACGAGCAGTACTTC. This encodes CASSRDRDSYEQYF.

This CDR3 is CASSERGEQYF. CDR3 sequence (DNA): TGTGCCAGCAGTGAAAGAGGGGAGCAGTACTTC. The genes are TRBV28 and TRBJ2-7; TRBD2 is a possible D gene (5 bases). Germline V gene lookup returns CDR1 MDHEN and CDR2 SYDVKM. V dropped 5 bases and J dropped 7 bases, with 9 bases sitting between them. The CDR3 extends over 11 amino acids.

The chain links TRBV5-4 to TRBJ2-1; 10 bases are a match to TRBD2. The CDR3 has 15 amino acids. The V gene's germline CDR1 is SGHNT and CDR2 YYREEE (reference sequence). With 3 bases clipped from V and 4 bases from J, the junction kept 4 bases outside the gene matches. The CDR3 region is CASSSGLADYNEQFF. The CDR3 DNA sequence: TGTGCCAGCAGCTCCGGACTAGCGGATTACAATGAGCAGTTCTTC.

This sequence joins TRBV4-3 and TRBJ1-3; TRBD1 is a possible D gene (5 bases). V dropped 2 bases and J dropped 3 bases, with 11 bases sitting between them. This CDR3 spans 15 amino acids. Germline V gene data show CDR1 as LGHNA and CDR2 as YSLEER. CDR3: CASSQLGTIGNTIYF. In nucleotides, the CDR3 is TGCGCCAGCAGCCAACTAGGGACTATTGGAAACACCATATATTTT.

The V gene is TRBV21-1, the J gene TRBJ2-7; the DNA was not used to check the table's D call, TRBD2. TRBV21-1 is a pseudogene segment. The CDR3 is 15 amino acids. The chain's CDR3 is CASSNGTSGSYEQYF. The CDR3 DNA follows: TGTGCCAGCAGCAACGGGACTAGCGGGAGTTACGAGCAGTACTTC.

This clone was observed a handful of times. This chain links TRBV6-1 with TRBJ1-1; perhaps TRBD1 as D (5 bases). CDR1 is MNHNS, CDR2 SASEGT, per germline. This CDR3 region has 11 residues. With 2 bases removed from V and 10 bases from J, the gap between germline ends came to 8 bases. CDR3 bases: TGTGCCAGCAGTGAATTGAGGGGAGCTTTCTTT. Protein product: CASSELRGAFF.